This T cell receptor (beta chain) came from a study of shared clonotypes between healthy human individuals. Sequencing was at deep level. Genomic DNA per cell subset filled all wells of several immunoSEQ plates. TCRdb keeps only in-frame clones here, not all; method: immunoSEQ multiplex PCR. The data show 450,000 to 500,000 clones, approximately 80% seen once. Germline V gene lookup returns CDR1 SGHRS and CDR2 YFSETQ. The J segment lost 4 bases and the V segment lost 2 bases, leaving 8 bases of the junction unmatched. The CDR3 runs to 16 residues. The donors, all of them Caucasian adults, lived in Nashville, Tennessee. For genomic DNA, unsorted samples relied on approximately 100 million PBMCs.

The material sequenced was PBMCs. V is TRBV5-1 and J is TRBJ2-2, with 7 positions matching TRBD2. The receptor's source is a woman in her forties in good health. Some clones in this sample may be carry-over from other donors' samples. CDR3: CASSFRRESATGELFF. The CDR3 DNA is TGCGCCAGCAGCTTCAGGCGGGAGTCGGCCACCGGGGAGCTGTTTTTT. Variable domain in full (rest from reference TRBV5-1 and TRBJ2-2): KAGVTQTPRYLIKTRGQQVTLSCSPISGHRSVSWYQQTPGQGLQFLFEYFSETQRNKGNFPGRFSGRQFSNSRSEMNVSTLELGDSALYLCASSFRRESATGELFFGEGSRLTVL.